Presented here are 13 T cell receptor beta chains from one specimen sequenced in a study of shared clonotypes between healthy human individuals. Data came from immunoSEQ multiplex PCR; TCRdb stores just in-frame clones and leaves some out. This table has under 2.5 million clones, roughly 90% appearing once. The sample taken for sequencing was naive CD4+ T cells from PBMCs. Subset described: CD45RA+ positively selected. The receptor set was obtained from a man aged 18-30 years in good health. Some clones in this sample may be carry-over from other donors' samples.

This chain connects TRBV20-1 to TRBJ1-1; D is unclear. This CDR3 is 9 amino acids long. The V gene lost 6 bases and the J gene lost 11 bases, with 10 bases spanning the gap. Germline CDR1 and CDR2: DFQATT and SNEGSKA (reference sequence). The CDR3 reads CSAWTGAFF. The CDR3 coding sequence is TGCAGTGCCTGGACCGGGGCTTTCTTT.

The rearrangement uses TRBV7-9 and TRBJ2-1, with a weak D call TRBD2 (6 bases). This CDR3 spans 15 amino acids. The V end lost 8 bases, the J end lost 0 bases, and 14 bases lay between the germline ends. Germline CDR1 and CDR2: SEHNR and FQNEAQ (reference sequence). CDR3 loop: CASETDGSSYNEQFF. In nucleotides, the CDR3 is TGTGCCAGCGAGACAGACGGGAGCTCCTACAATGAGCAGTTCTTC.

The chain links TRBV11-2 to TRBJ2-7; 10 bases line up with TRBD2. Germline V gene sequence: CDR1 SGHAT, CDR2 FQNNGV. This CDR3 spans 16 amino acids. V lost 2 bases and J lost 7; bases outside the gene matches: 11. As DNA, the CDR3 is TGTGCCAGCAGCTTACACGGAGCGGGAGGGCCTGGTGAGCAGTACTTC. Protein sequence: CASSLHGAGGPGEQYF. Full variable domain (missing parts from reference TRBV11-2 and TRBJ2-7): EAGVAQSPRYKIIEKRQSVAFWCNPISGHATLYWYQQILGQGPKLLIQFQNNGVVDDSQLPKDRFSAERLKGVDSTLKIQPAKLEDSAVYLCASSLHGAGGPGEQYFGPGTRLTVT.

The gene calls are TRBV7-3 and TRBJ2-7, with 7 bases fitting TRBD2. With 2 bases clipped from V and 3 bases from J, the junction kept 7 bases outside the gene matches. The germline gives CDR1 SGHTA, CDR2 FQGTGA. The CDR3 length is 15 residues. CDR3: CASSLVSSGNYEQYF. The CDR3 nucleotides are TGTGCCAGCAGCTTAGTTTCTAGCGGAAACTACGAGCAGTACTTC.

A single count supports this clone. The rearrangement links TRBV18 to TRBJ1-5; TRBD1 might be the D (5 bases). Looked up from germline, CDR1 is KGHSH and CDR2 is LQKENI. The CDR3 runs to 14 residues. V lost 6 bases and J 9 bases, leaving 18 bases between the germline ends. CDR3 sequence reads: CASSPGTELGPQHF. The CDR3 DNA is TGTGCCAGCTCCCCAGGGACCGAACTGGGGCCCCAGCATTTT. Full variable domain (rest looked up from reference TRBV18 and TRBJ1-5): NAGVMQNPRHLVRRRGQEARLRCSPMKGHSHVYWYRQLPEEGLKFMVYLQKENIIDESGMPKERFSAEFPKEGPSILRIQQVVRGDSAAYFCASSPGTELGPQHFGDGTRLSIL.

The chain couples TRBV19 to TRBJ2-5, with D possibly being TRBD2 (6 bases). The germline V gene encodes CDR1 LNHDA and CDR2 SQIVND (reference sequence). This CDR3 spans 16 amino acids. V was clipped by 1 base and J by 5 bases, with 17 bases between them. This CDR3 reads CASSIGYRGGTETQYF. CDR3 bases: TGTGCCAGTAGTATAGGGTACCGCGGCGGGACGGAGACCCAGTACTTC.

The genes are TRBV5-4 and TRBJ2-1, with 13 nucleotides matching TRBD2. V lost 4 bases and J lost 2; bases outside the gene matches: 3. The germline CDR1 and CDR2 sequences are SGHNT and YYREEE (reference sequence). This CDR3 has 16 residues. The CDR3 loop reads CASSRTSGSTYNEQFF. As DNA, the CDR3 is TGTGCCAGCAGCCGGACTAGCGGGAGTACCTACAATGAGCAGTTCTTC.

V and J are TRBV2 and TRBJ1-4, with D possibly TRBD1 on 5 matching bases. V was cut by 5 bases and J by 2 bases, with 9 bases left in between. The CDR3 runs to 14 residues. CDR1 and CDR2 from the germline V gene are SNHLY and FYNNEI. CDR3 nucleotides: TGTGCCAGCAGTCCGGGGGGTACTAATGAAAAACTGTTTTTT. It specifies CASSPGGTNEKLFF. Looking up the rest from reference TRBV2 and TRBJ1-4 gives the full variable domain: EPEVTQTPSHQVTQMGQEVILRCVPISNHLYFYWYRQILGQKVEFLVSFYNNEISEKSEIFDDQFSVERPDGSNFTLKIRSTKLEDSAMYFCASSPGGTNEKLFFGSGTQLSVL.

The chain has TRBV2 and TRBJ2-7; D ambiguous. CDR1 is SNHLY and CDR2 is FYNNEI in the germline V gene. Trimming pared 3 bases from V and 5 bases from J, leaving 8 bases between. The CDR3 covers 12 residues. CDR3 residues: CASSDRRDEQYF. CDR3 in DNA: TGTGCCAGCAGTGACCGACGGGACGAGCAGTACTTC.

The chain links TRBV27 to TRBJ2-7, with TRBD2 matching over 9 bases. Germline trimming cut 4 bases from V and 7 bases from J; bases unmatched to any gene: 8. The CDR3 sequence is 14 residues long. Germline values: CDR1 MNHEY, CDR2 SMNVEV (reference sequence). Here the CDR3 DNA reads TGTGCCAGCAGTTCCGGACGCGGGAGGGGAGAGCAGTACTTC. As protein: CASSSGRGRGEQYF.

This clone occurred once. The chain combines TRBV7-8 with TRBJ2-3; 12 bases agree with TRBD2. The CDR3 sequence is 15 residues long. The germline V gene has CDR1 SGHVS and CDR2 FQNEAQ. With 4 bases clipped from V and 2 bases from J, the junction kept 1 base outside the gene matches. This CDR3 is CASSSSGRVTDTQYF. The CDR3, as DNA: TGTGCCAGCAGCTCTAGCGGGAGGGTCACAGATACGCAGTATTTT.

This rearrangement joins TRBV4-1 to TRBJ1-3; weak D call: TRBD1 (6 bases). The CDR3 is 15 residues long. V was clipped by 1 base and J by 0 bases, with 7 bases between them. Germline CDR1 is MGHRA and CDR2 is YSYEKL. CDR3 in DNA: TGCGCCAGCAGCCAAGGGGGGCTCTCTGGAAACACCATATATTTT. Translation: CASSQGGLSGNTIYF.

This rearrangement joins TRBV7-6 to TRBJ2-5; 8 positions agree with TRBD1. Germline lookup yields CDR1 SGHVS and CDR2 FNYEAQ. V lost 5 bases, J lost 2 bases, and 7 bases stayed unmatched. The CDR3 is made up of 15 amino acids. The CDR3 is CASSAAGTGQETQYF. Here the CDR3 DNA reads TGTGCCAGCAGCGCGGCCGGGACAGGACAAGAGACCCAGTACTTC.